Each of the 4 T cell receptor beta chains below was sequenced from the same sample in a study of cytomegalovirus exposure and HLA in healthy donors. The PCR made use of 60 Vbeta and 13 Jbeta primers. This table comes from immunoSEQ multiplex PCR, and its TCRdb copy is limited to in-frame clones, with some not included. Among around 130,000 clones listed, roughly four fifths were seen once. Sequencing was done on a sample of PBMCs. These receptors all come from a woman aged 35 to 49 in good health and CMV-seropositive.

The rearrangement joins TRBV7-9 to TRBJ2-3; possible D gene TRBD2, 5 bases. Per germline, CDR1 SEHNR and CDR2 FQNEAQ (reference sequence). V lost 3 bases and J lost 4, with 8 bases in between. CDR3 length: 13 amino acids. CDR3 protein: CASSFHGADTQYF. The CDR3 DNA reads as TGTGCCAGCAGCTTTCACGGGGCAGATACGCAGTATTTT.

This chain joins TRBV4-1 and TRBJ2-6; D unresolved. The germline V gene has CDR1 MGHRA and CDR2 YSYEKL. Trimming cost V 5 bases and J 0 bases, with 8 bases left between them. The CDR3 spans 15 residues. CDR3 nucleotide sequence: TGCGCCAGCAGCTTAACTAACTCTGGGGCCAACGTCCTGACTTTC. Translating it yields CASSLTNSGANVLTF.

CDR3: CASAHQEGRPLHF. The CDR3 nucleotides are TGTGCCAGCGCCCACCAGGAGGGAAGACCCCTCCACTTT. This chain joins TRBV27 and TRBJ1-6; the D is unclear. The CDR3 length is 13 residues. Germline CDR1 and CDR2: MNHEY and SMNVEV (reference sequence). Trimming took 8 bases from V and 12 from J, leaving 17 bases between them.

The gene calls are TRBV29-1 and TRBJ2-3; TRBD1 aligns across 10 bases. The V segment lost 1 base and the J segment 4 bases; nucleotides outside the gene matches: 8. This CDR3 has 16 amino acids. Germline V CDR1 and CDR2: SQVTM, ANQGSEA. CDR3 region: CSVEVQGQGIADTQYF. CDR3 DNA: TGCAGCGTTGAAGTCCAGGGACAGGGGATAGCAGATACGCAGTATTTT.